This T cell receptor (beta chain) was found in a study of post-analysis software for immune sequencing data. Study context: Both relapsing-remitting and secondary progressive multiple sclerosis featured among the disease courses, as did progressive-relapsing multiple sclerosis. Study-level points and caveats: F measure grouped same-batch samples tightly together. In patients, about five TRBV segments were more frequent than in controls, with TRBV5-6, TRBV5-1 and TRBV20-1 among them.

The authors incorporated unique molecular identifiers into the TCR beta cDNA libraries. The T cell input of about 0.9 to 11 million gave approximately 500,000 cDNA molecules. MiXCR was run by TCRdb on the PCR reads, yielding one entry per CDR3 protein. Of fewer than 850,000 distinct CDR3 sequences listed, roughly 27% are singletons. A few counts support this clonotype. Its antigen is unidentified. The CDR3 spans 18 residues. V lost 5 bases, J lost 4 bases, and 18 bases stayed unmatched. The germline gives CDR1 SEHNR, CDR2 FQNEAQ (reference sequence). This sequence was found in a girl aged 10-17 years with multiple sclerosis. The gene calls are TRBV7-9 and TRBJ1-1; TRBD1 matches at 8 bases. The sample was blood. The DNA for the CDR3 is TGTGCCAGCAGCACCCTCCGGGACAGGAGGTCTTTTGGCACTGAAGCTTTCTTT. This codes for CASSTLRDRRSFGTEAFF.